This TCR beta chain comes out of a study of CD8 T cells in Susac syndrome. A quantity of about 0.5 to 1 ug RNA underwent reverse transcription using random hexamers. immunoSEQ multiplex PCR amplified TCR beta CDR3 across 54 Vbeta, 13 Jbeta. TCRdb analysed the immunoSEQ multiplex PCR reads with MiXCR anew, one entry per CDR3 protein. Of just over 80,000 distinct CDR3 sequences listed, 94% are singletons. The length of the CDR3 is 13 residues. The V end was cut by 3 bases, the J end by 3 bases, with 9 bases between. The germline V gene encodes CDR1 DFQATT and CDR2 SNEGSKA (reference sequence). Sequencing targeted TCR beta in blood CD8+ and CD4+ T cells. It was healthy donors who served as the controls, matched for age and sex. TEMRA cells were FACS-enriched, and CD8+ and CD4+ T cells were isolated negatively.

The specimen sequenced was CD8+ T cells from PBMCs. The sequence came from a human donor in good health. The chain recombines TRBV20-1 with TRBJ1-5; D ambiguous. DNA for the CDR3: TGCAGTGCTAGTATGGGTTTCAATCAGCCCCAGCATTTT. Translation gives CSASMGFNQPQHF.